This is a list of T cell receptor beta chains from one sample in a study of blood T cell repertoires in COVID-19. Only in-frame clones appear in the TCRdb table, and some are missing; sequencing was by immunoSEQ multiplex PCR. The sample includes 100,000 or so clones, over 75% seen only once; the top ten take roughly 6%. Sequencing was done on a sample of peripheral blood. These receptor sequences come from a woman aged 55 to 70 with acute or convalescent COVID-19. Each CDR3 is given with its conserved first and last residue. D genes are given only for firm matches. Size is omitted from some rows. Given values are once, few, many or a class for expanded clones.

size,J,D,V,CDR3,DNA
NA,TRBJ2-1,NA,TRBV15,CATSREPTSSYNEQFF,TGTGCCACCAGCAGAGAGCCCACTAGCTCCTACAATGAGCAGTTCTTC
NA,TRBJ2-3,NA,TRBV2,CASSEEGAPLGSTDTQYF,TGTGCCAGCAGTGAAGAAGGGGCTCCATTGGGGAGCACAGATACGCAGTATTTT
NA,TRBJ1-5,NA,TRBV28,CASSDGVYSNQPQHF,TGTGCCAGCAGTGACGGAGTTTATAGCAATCAGCCCCAGCATTTT
once,TRBJ1-1,NA,TRBV5-6,CASSWGTSGTEAFF,TGTGCCAGCAGCTGGGGGACTTCCGGCACTGAAGCTTTCTTT
NA,TRBJ1-5,NA,TRBV19,CASSQNRPTNQPQHF,TGTGCCAGTAGCCAGAACAGGCCTACCAATCAGCCCCAGCATTTT
NA,TRBJ1-5,NA,TRBV2,CASSIQGLGNQPQHF,TGTGCCAGCAGTATACAGGGTTTGGGCAATCAGCCCCAGCATTTT
few,TRBJ2-1,TRBD2,TRBV5-1,CASSSGTSGTNEQFF,TGCGCCAGCAGCTCCGGGACTAGCGGGACCAATGAGCAGTTCTTC
NA,TRBJ1-1,TRBD1,TRBV5-1,CASSFNRGGSTEAFF,TGCGCCAGCAGCTTCAACAGGGGTGGGAGCACTGAAGCTTTCTTT
NA,TRBJ1-6,TRBD1,TRBV3-1/TRBV3-2,CASSLSGSGQGKVTLHF,TGTGCCAGCAGCCTCAGTGGGTCGGGACAGGGGAAGGTGACCCTCCACTTT
NA,TRBJ2-1,NA,TRBV15,CATSAGEYNEQFF,TGTGCCACCAGTGCAGGGGAGTACAATGAGCAGTTCTTC
NA,TRBJ2-4,NA,TRBV9,CASSVVDTPSPGNIQYF,TGTGCCAGCAGCGTAGTGGACACCCCATCGCCCGGAAACATTCAGTACTTC
NA,TRBJ2-2,TRBD1,TRBV5-1,CASSSSGTGNTGELFF,TGCGCCAGCAGCTCCTCCGGGACAGGGAACACCGGGGAGCTGTTTTTT
NA,TRBJ1-1,NA,TRBV7-9,CASSLGDMNTEAFF,TGTGCCAGCAGCTTGGGGGACATGAACACTGAAGCTTTCTTT
NA,TRBJ2-2,NA,TRBV2,CASFRPVGELFF,TGTGCCAGCTTCCGCCCGGTCGGGGAGCTGTTTTTT
NA,TRBJ2-1,NA,TRBV13,CASSLGRAYNEQFF,TGTGCCAGCAGCTTAGGCAGGGCCTACAATGAGCAGTTCTTC
NA,TRBJ2-1,TRBD2,TRBV6-5,CASRTGGRSNEQFF,TGTGCCAGTAGAACGGGAGGGCGATCCAATGAGCAGTTCTTC
NA,TRBJ2-1,TRBD2,TRBV10-3,CAISERTSGGNEQFF,TGTGCCATCAGTGAAAGGACTAGCGGGGGCAATGAGCAGTTCTTC
NA,TRBJ1-5,TRBD1,TRBV30,CAWRGQYSGQDGYYSNQPQHF,TGTGCCTGGAGGGGTCAATACTCCGGACAGGATGGGTATTATAGCAATCAGCCCCAGCATTTT
NA,TRBJ2-2,NA,TRBV18,CASSPQTGFTGELFF,TGTGCCAGCTCACCGCAGACAGGCTTCACCGGGGAGCTGTTTTTT
NA,TRBJ1-1,NA,TRBV19,CASRGGARGTEAFF,TGTGCCAGTAGGGGAGGGGCCCGGGGCACTGAAGCTTTCTTT
NA,TRBJ2-3,NA,TRBV29-1,CSVRAGGDTQYF,TGCAGCGTACGGGCCGGGGGAGATACGCAGTATTTT
NA,TRBJ1-2,NA,TRBV3-1/TRBV3-2,CASRDYTNYGYTF,TGTGCCAGCCGGGATTATACTAACTATGGCTACACCTTC
NA,TRBJ1-2,NA,TRBV19,CASTVAIGDYGYTF,TGTGCCAGTACTGTTGCCATAGGGGACTATGGCTACACCTTC
NA,TRBJ2-1,NA,TRBV5-1,CASSLGDYSYNEQFF,TGCGCCAGCAGCTTGGGTGACTACTCCTACAATGAGCAGTTCTTC
NA,TRBJ1-6,TRBD1,TRBV19,CASSPRTGSSYNSPLHF,TGTGCCAGTAGTCCTCGGACAGGGAGCTCCTATAATTCACCCCTCCACTTT
NA,TRBJ2-4,NA,TRBV5-4,CASSSAKTAPGIQYF,TGTGCCAGCAGCTCCGCAAAGACGGCACCGGGCATTCAGTACTTC
NA,TRBJ2-4,NA,TRBV11-1,CASSLGTAKNIQYF,TGTGCCAGCAGCTTAGGGACTGCAAAAAACATTCAGTACTTC
once,TRBJ2-1,TRBD1,TRBV5-1,CASSLGTGGNEQFF,TGCGCCAGCAGCTTGGGGACAGGGGGTAATGAGCAGTTCTTC
NA,TRBJ2-2,NA,TRBV19,CASRRTGNGELFF,TGTGCCAGTAGGAGAACAGGGAACGGGGAGCTGTTTTTT
few,TRBJ2-5,TRBD1,TRBV6-5,CASSFNRGLGETQYF,TGTGCCAGCAGTTTCAACAGGGGGCTGGGGGAGACCCAGTACTTC
NA,TRBJ2-1,TRBD2,TRBV6-4,CASRSLAGGLYNEQFF,TGTGCCAGCAGGTCACTAGCGGGAGGACTTTACAATGAGCAGTTCTTC
NA,TRBJ2-1,TRBD2,TRBV5-3,CARSRSGRATEQFF,TGTGCCAGAAGCCGGAGCGGGAGGGCCACTGAGCAGTTCTTC
NA,TRBJ2-6,TRBD1,TRBV18,CASSLALTGGPGANVLTF,TGTGCCAGCTCCCTGGCCCTAACAGGGGGACCTGGGGCCAACGTCCTGACTTTC
once,TRBJ2-3,TRBD2,TRBV7-3,CASSQGLETDTQYF,TGTGCCAGCAGCCAGGGACTAGAGACAGATACGCAGTATTTT
NA,TRBJ1-2,TRBD1,TRBV30,CAWRADRDGYTF,TGTGCCTGGAGAGCGGACAGGGATGGCTACACCTTC
NA,TRBJ2-1,TRBD1,TRBV7-8,CASSLAGTGYHNEQFF,TGTGCCAGCAGCTTAGCCGGGACAGGGTATCACAATGAGCAGTTCTTC
NA,TRBJ2-1,NA,TRBV20-1,CSARDPNEQFF,TGCAGTGCTAGAGATCCGAATGAGCAGTTCTTC
NA,TRBJ2-5,TRBD2,TRBV11-1,CASSPSAGGLETQYF,TGTGCCAGCAGCCCATCAGCGGGAGGACTGGAGACCCAGTACTTC
NA,TRBJ1-4,NA,TRBV6-6,CASSYSSTNEKLFF,TGTGCCAGCAGTTACTCAAGCACTAATGAAAAACTGTTTTTT
NA,TRBJ2-1,TRBD2,TRBV28,CASSPGLAGRYEQFF,TGTGCCAGCAGCCCTGGACTAGCGGGAAGGTATGAGCAGTTCTTC
NA,TRBJ2-5,NA,TRBV11-2,CASTTGQSQETQYF,TGTGCCAGCACTACAGGACAGTCCCAAGAGACCCAGTACTTC
NA,TRBJ2-1,TRBD2,TRBV18,CASSPSGSMSYNEQFF,TGTGCCAGCTCACCAAGCGGGAGTATGTCCTACAATGAGCAGTTCTTC
NA,TRBJ1-1,NA,TRBV28,CASSLYRENTEAFF,TGTGCCAGCAGTTTATACAGGGAGAACACTGAAGCTTTCTTT
NA,TRBJ1-5,NA,TRBV3-1/TRBV3-2,CASSRGGLSNQPQHF,TGTGCCAGCAGCCGCGGGGGCTTAAGCAATCAGCCCCAGCATTTT
NA,TRBJ2-5,NA,TRBV5-4,CASSLELGRQETQYF,TGTGCCAGCAGCTTGGAGCTGGGGCGGCAAGAGACCCAGTACTTC
NA,TRBJ1-1,NA,TRBV3-1/TRBV3-2,CASSQWGGGMNTEAFF,TGTGCCAGCAGCCAGTGGGGAGGGGGGATGAACACTGAAGCTTTCTTT
NA,TRBJ1-3,NA,TRBV6-5,CASSYSSGGVGNTIYF,TGTGCCAGCAGTTACTCCTCTGGCGGGGTTGGAAACACCATATATTTT
NA,TRBJ1-2,TRBD1,TRBV30,CAWSVGQGYGYTF,TGTGCCTGGAGTGTGGGACAGGGCTATGGCTACACCTTC
once,TRBJ1-1,NA,TRBV29-1,CSGQVANTEAFF,TGCAGCGGACAGGTGGCGAACACTGAAGCTTTCTTT
once,TRBJ1-4,TRBD1,TRBV18,CASSRDRQNEKLFF,TGTGCCAGCTCTCGGGACAGGCAAAATGAAAAACTGTTTTTT
NA,TRBJ1-4,NA,TRBV5-1,CASSLEAGSDEKLFF,TGCGCCAGCAGCTTGGAGGCAGGGTCGGATGAAAAACTGTTTTTT
few,TRBJ1-5,NA,TRBV5-5,CASSLVGEGYSNQPQHF,TGTGCCAGCAGCTTGGTGGGTGAGGGCTATAGCAATCAGCCCCAGCATTTT
NA,TRBJ1-1,NA,TRBV2,CASRKTVDTEAFF,TGTGCCAGCAGAAAGACAGTTGACACTGAAGCTTTCTTT
once,TRBJ2-2,TRBD1,TRBV6-6,CASSYSRTGNTGELFF,TGTGCCAGCAGTTATTCCCGGACAGGGAACACCGGGGAGCTGTTTTTT
few,TRBJ2-3,NA,TRBV15,CATRPLRTSDTQYF,TGTGCCACCCGCCCTTTACGTACATCAGATACGCAGTATTTT
NA,TRBJ1-2,TRBD1,TRBV28,CASSSDRAYGYTF,TGTGCCAGCAGTTCAGACAGGGCATATGGCTACACCTTC